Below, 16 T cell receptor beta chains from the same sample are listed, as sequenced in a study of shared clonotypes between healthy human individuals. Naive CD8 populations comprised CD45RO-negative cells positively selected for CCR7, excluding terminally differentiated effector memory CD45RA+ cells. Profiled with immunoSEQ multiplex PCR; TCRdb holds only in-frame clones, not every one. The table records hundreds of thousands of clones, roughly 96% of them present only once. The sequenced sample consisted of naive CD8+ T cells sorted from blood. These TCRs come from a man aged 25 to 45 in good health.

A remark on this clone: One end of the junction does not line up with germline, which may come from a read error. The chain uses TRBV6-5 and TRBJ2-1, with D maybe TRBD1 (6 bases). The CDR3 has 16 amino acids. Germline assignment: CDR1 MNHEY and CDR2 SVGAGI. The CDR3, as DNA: TGTGCCAGCAGTTCTTCAGGGGTGACTGCTTACAGTGAGCAGTTCTTC. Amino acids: CASSSSGVTAYSEQFF.

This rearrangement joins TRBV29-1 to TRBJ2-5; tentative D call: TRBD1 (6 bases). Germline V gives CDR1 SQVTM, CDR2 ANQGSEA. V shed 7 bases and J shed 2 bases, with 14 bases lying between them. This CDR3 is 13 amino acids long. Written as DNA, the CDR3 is TGCAGCGCCCGACAGGCCGTACAAGAGACCCAGTACTTC. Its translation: CSARQAVQETQYF.

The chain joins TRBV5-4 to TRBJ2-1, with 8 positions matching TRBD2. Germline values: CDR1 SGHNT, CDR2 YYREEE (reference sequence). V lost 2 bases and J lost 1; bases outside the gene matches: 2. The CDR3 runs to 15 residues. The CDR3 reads CASSFAGGSYNEQFF. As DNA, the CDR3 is TGTGCCAGCAGCTTCGCGGGGGGTTCCTACAATGAGCAGTTCTTC.

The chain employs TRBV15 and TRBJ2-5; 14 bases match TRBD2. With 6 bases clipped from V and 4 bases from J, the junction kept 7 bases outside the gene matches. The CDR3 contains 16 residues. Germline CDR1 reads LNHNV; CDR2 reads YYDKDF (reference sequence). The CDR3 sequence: CATSLTTSGRAETQYF. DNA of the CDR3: TGTGCCACCAGTCTGACGACTAGCGGGAGGGCAGAGACCCAGTACTTC.

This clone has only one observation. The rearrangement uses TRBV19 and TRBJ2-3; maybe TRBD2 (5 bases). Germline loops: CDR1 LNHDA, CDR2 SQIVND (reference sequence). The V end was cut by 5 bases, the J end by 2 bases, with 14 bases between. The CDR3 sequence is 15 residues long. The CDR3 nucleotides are TGTGCCAGTAGTTTTAGCCCGGGAACCACAGATACGCAGTATTTT. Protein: CASSFSPGTTDTQYF. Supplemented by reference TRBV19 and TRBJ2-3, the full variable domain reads DGGITQSPKYLFRKEGQNVTLSCEQNLNHDAMYWYRQDPGQGLRLIYYSQIVNDFQKGDIAEGYSVSREKKESFPLTVTSAQKNPTAFYLCASSFSPGTTDTQYFGPGTRLTVL.

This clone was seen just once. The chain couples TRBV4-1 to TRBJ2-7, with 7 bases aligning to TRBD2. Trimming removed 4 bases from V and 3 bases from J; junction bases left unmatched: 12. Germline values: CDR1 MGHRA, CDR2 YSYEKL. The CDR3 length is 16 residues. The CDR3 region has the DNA TGCGCCAGCAGCCCGCTTGAAGGAGCGGGGTTCTACGAGCAGTACTTC. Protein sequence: CASSPLEGAGFYEQYF.

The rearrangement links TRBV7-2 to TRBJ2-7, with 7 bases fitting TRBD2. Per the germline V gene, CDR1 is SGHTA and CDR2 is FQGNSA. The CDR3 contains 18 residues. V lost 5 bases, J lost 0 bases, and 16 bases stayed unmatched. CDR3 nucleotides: TGTGCCAGCAGCGATAGCGGTAGCGGGCGTTTGAGCTCCTACGAGCAGTACTTC. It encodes CASSDSGSGRLSSYEQYF. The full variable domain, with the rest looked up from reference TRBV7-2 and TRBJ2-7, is GAGVSQSPSNKVTEKGKDVELRCDPISGHTALYWYRQSLGQGLEFLIYFQGNSAPDKSGLPSDRFSAERTGGSVSTLTIQRTQQEDSAVYLCASSDSGSGRLSSYEQYFGPGTRLTVT.

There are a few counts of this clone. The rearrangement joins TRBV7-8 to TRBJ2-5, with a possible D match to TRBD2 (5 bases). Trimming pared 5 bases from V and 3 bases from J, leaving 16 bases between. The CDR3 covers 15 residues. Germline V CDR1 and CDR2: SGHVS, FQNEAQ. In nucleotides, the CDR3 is TGTGCCAGCAGCCCCTTGGGAGAGCAAGAAGAGACCCAGTACTTC. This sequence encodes CASSPLGEQEETQYF.

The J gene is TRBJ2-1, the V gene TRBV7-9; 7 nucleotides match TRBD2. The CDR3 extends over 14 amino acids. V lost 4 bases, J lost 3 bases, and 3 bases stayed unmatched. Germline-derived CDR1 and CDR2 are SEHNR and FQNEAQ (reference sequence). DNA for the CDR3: TGTGCCAGCAGCTCCGGGACTAACTACAATGAGCAGTTCTTC. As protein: CASSSGTNYNEQFF.

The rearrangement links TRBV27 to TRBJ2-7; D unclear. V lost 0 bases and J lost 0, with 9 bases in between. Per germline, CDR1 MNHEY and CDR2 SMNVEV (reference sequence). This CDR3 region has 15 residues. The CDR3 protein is CASSLSRRSSYEQYF. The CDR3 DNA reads TGTGCCAGCAGTTTATCGCGGAGAAGCTCCTACGAGCAGTACTTC.

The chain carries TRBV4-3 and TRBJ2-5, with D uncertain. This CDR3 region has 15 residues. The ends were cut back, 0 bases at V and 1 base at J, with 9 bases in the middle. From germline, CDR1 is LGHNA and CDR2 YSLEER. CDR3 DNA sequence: TGCGCCAGCAGCCAAGATCTGGAAGCCCAAGAGACCCAGTACTTC. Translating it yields CASSQDLEAQETQYF.

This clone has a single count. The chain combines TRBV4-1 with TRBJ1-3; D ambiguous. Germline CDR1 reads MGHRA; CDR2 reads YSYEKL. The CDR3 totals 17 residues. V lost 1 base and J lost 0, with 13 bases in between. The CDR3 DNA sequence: TGCGCCAGCAGCCAAGGGATGGTAGGGAGCTCTGGAAACACCATATATTTT. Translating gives CASSQGMVGSSGNTIYF.

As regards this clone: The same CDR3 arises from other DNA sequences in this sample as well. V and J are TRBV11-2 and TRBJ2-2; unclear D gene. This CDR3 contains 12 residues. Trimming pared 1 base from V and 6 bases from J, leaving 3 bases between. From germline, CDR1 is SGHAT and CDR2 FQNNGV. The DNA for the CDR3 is TGTGCCAGCAGCTTAGCAGCCGGGGAGCTGTTTTTT. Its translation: CASSLAAGELFF.

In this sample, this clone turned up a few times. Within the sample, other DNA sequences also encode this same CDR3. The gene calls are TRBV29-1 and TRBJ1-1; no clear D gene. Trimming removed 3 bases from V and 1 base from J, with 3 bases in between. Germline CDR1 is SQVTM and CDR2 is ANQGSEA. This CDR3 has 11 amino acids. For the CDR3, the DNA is TGCAGCGTTGAGGAGAACACTGAAGCTTTCTTT. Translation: CSVEENTEAFF.

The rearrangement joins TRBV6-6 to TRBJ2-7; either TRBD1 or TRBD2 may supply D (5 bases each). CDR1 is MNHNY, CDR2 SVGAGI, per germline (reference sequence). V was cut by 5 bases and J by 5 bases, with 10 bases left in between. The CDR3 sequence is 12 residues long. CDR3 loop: CASSDWGNEQYF. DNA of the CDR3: TGTGCCAGCAGTGACTGGGGGAACGAGCAGTACTTC.

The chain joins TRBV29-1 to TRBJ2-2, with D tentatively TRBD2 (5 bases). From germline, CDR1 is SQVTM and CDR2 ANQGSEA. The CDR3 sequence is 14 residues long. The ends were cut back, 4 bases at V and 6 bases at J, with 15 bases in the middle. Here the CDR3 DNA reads TGCAGCGTTGTTTGGCTAGCCGGTTCCGGGGAGCTGTTTTTT. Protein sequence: CSVVWLAGSGELFF.